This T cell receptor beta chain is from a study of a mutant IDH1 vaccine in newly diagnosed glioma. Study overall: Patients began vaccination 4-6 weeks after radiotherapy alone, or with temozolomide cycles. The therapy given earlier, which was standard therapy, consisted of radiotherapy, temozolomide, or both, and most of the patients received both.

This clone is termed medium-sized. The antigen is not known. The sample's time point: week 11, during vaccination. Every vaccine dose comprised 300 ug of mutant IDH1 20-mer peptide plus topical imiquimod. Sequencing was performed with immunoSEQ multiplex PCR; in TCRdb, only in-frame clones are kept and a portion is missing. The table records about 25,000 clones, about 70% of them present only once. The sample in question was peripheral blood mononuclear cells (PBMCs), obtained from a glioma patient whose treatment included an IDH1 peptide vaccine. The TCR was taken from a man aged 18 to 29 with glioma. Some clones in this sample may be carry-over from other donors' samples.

The chain's CDR3 is CASSEGTAWNEKLFF. The CDR3 DNA reads TGTGCCAGCAGTGAGGGGACTGCATGGAATGAAAAACTGTTTTTT. The chain couples TRBV6-1 to TRBJ1-4; D is possibly TRBD1 (5 bases). The V end was cut by 3 bases, the J end by 5 bases, with 13 bases between. The CDR3 runs 15 residues. The V gene's germline CDR1 is MNHNS and CDR2 SASEGT.